This paragraph reports one T cell receptor (beta chain). The antigen is undetermined. The data are from a study of cytomegalovirus exposure and HLA in healthy donors. V trimming: 1 base; J trimming: 6 bases; junction bases outside the gene matches: 13. From germline, CDR1 is SGHTA and CDR2 FQGNSA. The CDR3 sequence is 17 residues long. The data were produced by immunoSEQ multiplex PCR, yet TCRdb's version contains in-frame clones alone and is incomplete. The repertoire includes some 350,000 clones, around 87% of them detected once, and approximately 1.1% sits in the top ten. General study results and limits: TCR beta chains numbering 164 were designated cytomegalovirus-associated.

This clonotype was obtained from a woman younger than 45 in good health and CMV-seropositive. The chain carries TRBV7-2 and TRBJ1-2; 8 bases map to TRBD1. The sample was PBMCs. The CDR3 loop reads CASSLGGTGRLVNGYTF. The CDR3 DNA reads TGTGCCAGCAGCTTAGGCGGGACAGGACGATTGGTGAATGGCTACACCTTC.